This T cell receptor (beta chain) was captured in a study of OX40 agonist ivuxolimab in advanced cancers. As for the study in general: Patients received the agonistic anti-OX40 (CD134) antibody ivuxolimab. Patients received intravenous ivuxolimab every 2 weeks at 0.01 to 10 mg/kg.

The data were produced by immunoSEQ multiplex PCR, yet TCRdb's version contains in-frame clones alone and is incomplete. The sample lists under 40,000 clones; around 70% were seen once. Trimming removed 4 bases from V and 5 bases from J, with 14 bases in between. CDR1 is SGHVS, CDR2 FQNEAQ, per germline. The length of the CDR3 is 14 residues. Worth noting for this clone: What it binds is unknown.

Study-level points and caveats: Which antigen the expanded peripheral T cells recognized is unknown. Dosing at 0.1 to 3.0 mg/kg was accompanied by clonal expansion of CD4+ and CD8+ blood T cells by week 6.

This receptor was taken from an adult with an advanced solid tumor such as melanoma, head and neck, liver or kidney cancer. This sample comprised CD4+ or CD8+ T cells sorted from blood, obtained in a trial of the OX40 agonist ivuxolimab. This chain connects TRBV7-8 to TRBJ1-1, with D tentatively TRBD1 (5 bases). The CDR3 is CASSYGHVGTEAFF. The CDR3 region has the DNA TGTGCCAGCAGCTACGGACATGTGGGGACTGAAGCTTTCTTT.